This T cell receptor beta chain was recorded in a study of T cell responses to AZD1222 COVID-19 vaccine. Points from the study as a whole: As reported, nearly half of all spike-specific TCRs target variant regions that are unmutated. Donors were largely white British and mainly female; clonal diversity was possibly underestimated. Spike-specific TCR repertoires showed rising breadth and depth after two AZD1222 doses.

Some clones are missing from TCRdb's copy, which holds only in-frame ones; the method was immunoSEQ multiplex PCR. This table holds around 150,000 clones, about 90% found once. As to this clone: Antigen: not known.

The V end lost 4 bases, the J end lost 2 bases, and 8 bases lay between the germline ends. Germline-derived CDR1 and CDR2 are WSHSY and SAAADI. The CDR3 contains 13 residues. This sequence was found in an adult who received the MenACWY meningococcal vaccine as a control. The sample was peripheral blood, taken 28 days after the second dose of the MenACWY control vaccine. The genes are TRBV10-2 and TRBJ1-2; unclear D gene. This chain's CDR3 is CASSAGPNYGYTF. Written as DNA, the CDR3 is TGCGCCAGCAGTGCTGGCCCGAACTATGGCTACACCTTC.